This T cell receptor beta chain was captured in a study of T cell responses to AZD1222 COVID-19 vaccine. General observations from the study: Females made up more of the donors, who were largely white British, and clonal diversity may have come out too low.

On this clone: The antigen is unknown.

Sequenced by immunoSEQ multiplex PCR; TCRdb stores in-frame clones only, minus some. The sample holds 150,000 or so clones, around nine tenths seen once. This clonotype was obtained from an adult in good health. The specimen was peripheral blood, collected on day 0 of AZD1222 vaccination.

CDR3 sequence: CASSQGWGPSYEQYF. CDR3 DNA: TGTGCCAGCAGCCAAGGTTGGGGGCCGTCCTACGAGCAGTACTTC. The chain is built from TRBV3-1 (or the pseudogene TRBV3-2) and TRBJ2-7, with D possibly matching TRBD1 (6 bases). CDR3 length: 15 residues. Germline CDR1 reads LGHDT; CDR2 reads YNNKEL (reference sequence). V was shortened by 1 base and J by 1 base, with 11 bases between the two germline ends.